Below are 5 T cell receptor beta chains sequenced from a single sample in a study of T cells expressing NK-cell markers. Reanalyzing the 5' RACE reads, TCRdb keeps one entry per CDR3 protein, without DNA. The listing contains 150,000 to 180,000 distinct CDR3 sequences. Material for sequencing was blood T cells: a sorted CD56 or NKG2C T cell subset, CD4+ or CD8+ T cells, or bulk PBMC T cells (not recorded which). These TCRs come from a woman aged 45-65 years in good health.

V is TRBV6-6 and J is TRBJ1-2. The CDR3 is 13 amino acids. Germline CDR1 is MNHNY and CDR2 is SVGAGI (reference sequence). The CDR3 region is CASSYEAAYGYTF.

The gene calls are TRBV10-2 and TRBJ2-1. The CDR3 spans 16 residues. Germline loops: CDR1 WSHSY, CDR2 SAAADI. CDR3 region: CASSESTPSSYNEQFF.

The V and J genes are TRBV6-5 and TRBJ2-1. The germline V gene has CDR1 MNHEY and CDR2 SVGAGI. The CDR3 is 11 residues long. CDR3 amino acids: CASGLYNEQFF.

This sequence joins TRBV20-1 and TRBJ2-2. The CDR3 runs 14 residues. Per the germline V gene, CDR1 is DFQATT and CDR2 is SNEGSKA (reference sequence). The CDR3 spells CSARDPLGTGELFF.

The chain employs TRBV4-1 and TRBJ2-5; TCRdb selects TRBD1, and the lack of DNA leaves this call unchecked. The CDR3 length is 12 residues. Looked up from germline, CDR1 is MGHRA and CDR2 is YSYEKL. The CDR3 is CASSQTPGAQYF.